The 7 T cell receptor beta chains listed next were all sequenced from one sample in a study of Ad26.COV2.S vaccination and SARS-CoV-2 variants (dated by TCRdb to the early 2020s). The method behind the library was the immunoSEQ multiplex PCR assay. Not all clones reach the TCRdb copy of this immuneACCESS table, which keeps in-frame sequences only. Checked studies attribute under half of the gap to unresolved V genes and leave the rest unexplained. The sample table holds hundreds of thousands of clones, of which 89% were seen once. Jointly, the top ten make up approximately 1.5% of the sample. The treatment or condition label, as the study defines it: around 19 received Ad26.COV2.S at low or high dose, single or two shots; about five received placebo; per-sample allocation not given. For vaccine and placebo recipients, the sequenced repertoires came from samples collected on day 63 after the first injection.

Sequenced here: peripheral blood, sampled in a trial of Ad26.COV2.S vaccine versus placebo. Every receptor here comes from a person between 18 and 60 years old who received the Ad26.COV2.S COVID-19 vaccine or a placebo.

The rearrangement links TRBV13 to TRBJ2-1; possible D gene TRBD2, 5 bases. V lost 1 base and J 12 bases, leaving 10 bases between the germline ends. This CDR3 spans 12 amino acids. The germline V gene has CDR1 PRHDT and CDR2 FYEKMQ (reference sequence). CDR3 nucleotide sequence: TGTGCCAGCAGCTTAGTCCATGGAGGGCAGTTCTTC. Translating gives CASSLVHGGQFF.

This clone was found a few times. V is TRBV7-9 and J is TRBJ1-1; the D is unclear. The CDR3 runs to 13 residues. V was shortened by 5 bases and J by 1 base, with 8 bases between the two germline ends. Germline V gene sequence: CDR1 SEHNR, CDR2 FQNEAQ (reference sequence). This CDR3 reads CASSRTANTEAFF. In DNA form, the CDR3 reads TGTGCCAGCAGCCGGACGGCGAACACTGAAGCTTTCTTT.

The genes are TRBV9 and TRBJ2-2; no definite D call. V was trimmed by 4 bases and J by 6 bases, leaving 7 bases between them. The CDR3 length is 12 residues. Germline values: CDR1 SGDLS, CDR2 YYNGEE. In DNA form, the CDR3 reads TGTGCCAGCAGCCACATCCCCGGGGAGCTGTTTTTT. Translation: CASSHIPGELFF.

This chain uses TRBV2 with TRBJ1-5, with 7 bases identical to TRBD1. Germline V CDR1 and CDR2: SNHLY, FYNNEI. Trimming removed 8 bases from V and 3 bases from J; junction bases left unmatched: 7. This CDR3 region has 14 residues. CDR3 loop: CASAGTAVNQPQHF. CDR3 bases: TGTGCCAGCGCGGGGACAGCTGTCAATCAGCCCCAGCATTTT.

V and J are TRBV7-8 and TRBJ1-1, with D perhaps TRBD1 (6 bases). CDR1 and CDR2 from the germline V gene are SGHVS and FQNEAQ. The CDR3 sequence is 14 residues long. V was pared by 5 bases and J by 1 base, with 11 bases between. CDR3 nucleotides: TGTGCCAGCAGCCTGGGACATCAGAACACTGAAGCTTTCTTT. This sequence encodes CASSLGHQNTEAFF.

The chain employs TRBV3-1 (or the pseudogene TRBV3-2) and TRBJ2-7, with D perhaps TRBD1 (6 bases). Germline lookup yields CDR1 LGHDT and CDR2 YNNKEL (reference sequence). V lost 4 bases and J 2 bases, leaving 15 bases between the germline ends. The CDR3 consists of 15 residues. The CDR3 coding sequence is TGTGCCAGCAGCCTGGTGACAGGCGGGCCCTACGAGCAGTACTTC. Residues: CASSLVTGGPYEQYF.

The CDR3 bases are TGCGCCAGCAGCTTGAATAGCGGGAATTCAGATACGCAGTATTTT. Translation: CASSLNSGNSDTQYF. This chain uses TRBV5-1 with TRBJ2-3; 8 bases align to TRBD2. With 1 base clipped from V and 4 bases from J, the junction kept 5 bases outside the gene matches. Germline V gives CDR1 SGHRS, CDR2 YFSETQ. The CDR3 loop spans 15 amino acids.